A few counts support the clone carrying this T cell receptor beta chain. Its antigen is not identified. With a duration under 2 months, the hyperthyroidism was newly diagnosed in patients aged 18 to 65. Uncontrolled infection, other autoimmune disease, pregnancy or lactation disqualified patients from enrolment. Amplification yielded TCR beta CDR3 regions, with RNA transcripts as the source. The HTBI set primed first-round TCR CDR3 RT-PCR. One entry per CDR3 protein results from TCRdb running MiXCR on the multiplex PCR reads. Of roughly 740,000 distinct CDR3 sequences in the sample, about 15% were seen once. These data originate in a study of T cells in Graves' hyperthyroidism and ophthalmopathy. With V trimmed by 7 bases and J by 6 bases, 5 bases remained unmatched. The germline V gene has CDR1 SGDLS and CDR2 YYNGEE. CDR3 size: 13 residues. Study-wide results and limits: Most clonotypes that expanded in the thyroid above 0.001 also showed up in blood. Prediction of ophthalmopathy progression came a median roughly 6.6 months pre-onset.

The TCR comes from a man aged 18 to 30 with Graves' hyperthyroidism. V is TRBV9 and J is TRBJ2-1; 9 bases are shared with TRBD2. Sequencing was performed on blood. The CDR3 reads CASGLANPNEQFF. In nucleotides, the CDR3 is TGTGCCAGCGGACTAGCGAATCCCAATGAGCAGTTCTTC.